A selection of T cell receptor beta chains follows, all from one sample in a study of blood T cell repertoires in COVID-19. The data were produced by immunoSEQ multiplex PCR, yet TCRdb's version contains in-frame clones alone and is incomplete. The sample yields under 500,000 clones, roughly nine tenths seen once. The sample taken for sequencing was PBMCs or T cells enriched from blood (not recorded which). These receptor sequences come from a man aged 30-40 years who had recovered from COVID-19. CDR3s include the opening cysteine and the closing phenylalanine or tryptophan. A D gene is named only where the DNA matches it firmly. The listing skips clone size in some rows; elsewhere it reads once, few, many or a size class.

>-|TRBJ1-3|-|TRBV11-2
TGTGCCAGCAGCTTAGATCGTAGGACACCCTCGGGAAACACCATATATTTT
CASSLDRRTPSGNTIYF
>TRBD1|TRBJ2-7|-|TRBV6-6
TGTGCCAGCAGGTCCGGGACAGGGGATATGTACGAGCAGTACTTC
CASRSGTGDMYEQYF
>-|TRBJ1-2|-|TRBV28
TGTGCCAGCTCGGAGTTTAACTATGGCTACACCTTC
CASSEFNYGYTF
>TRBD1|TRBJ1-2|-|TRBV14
TGTGCCAGCAGCCTCACAGGGGGTGGCTATGGCTACACCTTC
CASSLTGGGYGYTF
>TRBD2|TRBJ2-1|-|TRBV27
TGTGCCAGCAGTTTGGGACTAGCGGGATTCAATGAGCAGTTCTTC
CASSLGLAGFNEQFF
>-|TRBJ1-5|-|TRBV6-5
TGTGCCAGCAGCTGGGGGAGACAGGGCAATCAGCCCCAGCATTTT
CASSWGRQGNQPQHF
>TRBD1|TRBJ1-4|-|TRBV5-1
TGCGCCAGCAGCTTGGGACAGGGCGAGGAAAAACTGTTTTTT
CASSLGQGEEKLFF
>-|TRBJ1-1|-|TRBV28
TGTGCCAGCAGTTTATGGTCCAGGGAAGCTTTCTTT
CASSLWSREAFF
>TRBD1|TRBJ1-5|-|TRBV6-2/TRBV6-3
TGTGCCAGCAGCGCGACAGGGATGACCAACAATCAGCCCCAGCATTTT
CASSATGMTNNQPQHF
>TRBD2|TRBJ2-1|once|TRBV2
TGTGCCACACCCCCTAGCGGGATGTACAATGAGCAGTTCTTC
CATPPSGMYNEQFF
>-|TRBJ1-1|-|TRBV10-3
TGTGCCATCAGTGACGAAATCGGGGGTGATACTGAAGCTTTCTTT
CAISDEIGGDTEAFF
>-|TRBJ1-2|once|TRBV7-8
TGTGCCAGCAGCTTAATACAGAACTATGGCTACACCTTC
CASSLIQNYGYTF
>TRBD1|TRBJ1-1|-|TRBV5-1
TGCGCCAGCAGCTTACAGGGGATAAGGACTGAAGCTTTCTTT
CASSLQGIRTEAFF
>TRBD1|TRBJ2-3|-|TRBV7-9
TGTGCCAGCAGCCAGACAGGGGTGGGGGCAGATACGCAGTATTTT
CASSQTGVGADTQYF
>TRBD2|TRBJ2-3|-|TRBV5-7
TGTGCCAGCAGGAACATACCGGGACTAGCGGTCACAGATACGCAGTATTTT
CASRNIPGLAVTDTQYF
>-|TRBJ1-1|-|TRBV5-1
TGCGCCAGCAGCTTCAGGGGCGGCCAACCTGAAGCTTTCTTT
CASSFRGGQPEAFF
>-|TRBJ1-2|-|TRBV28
TGTGCCAGCAGATCCGGTAATACGGATGGCTACACCTTC
CASRSGNTDGYTF
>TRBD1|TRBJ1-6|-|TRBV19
TGTGCCAGCCGGGACAGGGTGAATTCACCCCTCCACTTT
CASRDRVNSPLHF
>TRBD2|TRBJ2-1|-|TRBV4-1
TGCGCCAGCAGCCAGGCGATGACTAGCGGGTCTTACAATGAGCAGTTCTTC
CASSQAMTSGSYNEQFF
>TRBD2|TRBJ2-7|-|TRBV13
TGTGCCAGCAGCCCTCGGGGGACTAGCGGGGTCTACGAGCAGTACTTC
CASSPRGTSGVYEQYF
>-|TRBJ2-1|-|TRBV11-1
TGTGCCAGCAGCTTAACGGTGGATGAGCAGTTCTTC
CASSLTVDEQFF
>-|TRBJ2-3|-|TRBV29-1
TGCAGCGTTGTCCAGGGCCCAGATACGCAGTATTTT
CSVVQGPDTQYF
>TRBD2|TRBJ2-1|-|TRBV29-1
TGCAGCGTTGGGCCCACTCCTGGGGGGGGGAATGAGCAGTTCTTC
CSVGPTPGGGNEQFF
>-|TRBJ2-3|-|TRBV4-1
TGCGCCAGCAGCCAAGTCGCAGATACGCAGTATTTT
CASSQVADTQYF
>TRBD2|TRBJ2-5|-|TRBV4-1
TGCGCCAGCAGCCGGGAGCGGGGAGAGACCCAGTACTTC
CASSRERGETQYF
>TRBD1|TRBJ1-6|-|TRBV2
TGTGCCAGCAGTGAGATGACAGGGAATAATTCACCCCTCCACTTT
CASSEMTGNNSPLHF
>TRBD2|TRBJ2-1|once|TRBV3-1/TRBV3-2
TGTGCCAGCAGCCAAGTAGTTCTTTCTGGGACTAGCGGATACAATGAGCAGTTCTTC
CASSQVVLSGTSGYNEQFF
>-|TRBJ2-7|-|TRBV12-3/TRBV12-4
TGTGCCAGCAGATTGACAGGCTCCTACGAGCAGTACTTC
CASRLTGSYEQYF
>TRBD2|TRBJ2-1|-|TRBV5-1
TGCGCCAGCAGCGCACTAGCGGGGGCCTACAATGAGCAGTTCTTC
CASSALAGAYNEQFF
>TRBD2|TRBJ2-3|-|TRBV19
TGTGCCAGTAGTACCGGGACTAGCGGGAGAGCAGATACGCAGTATTTT
CASSTGTSGRADTQYF
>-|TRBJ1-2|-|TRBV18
TGTGCCAGCTCACCACGGGGGGATTCCCACTATGGCTACACCTTC
CASSPRGDSHYGYTF
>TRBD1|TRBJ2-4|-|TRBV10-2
TGCGCCAGCAGTGTTGCAGGGGGCGGAAGAGACATTCAGTACTTC
CASSVAGGGRDIQYF
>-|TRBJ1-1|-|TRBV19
TGTGCCAGTAGCCCCCGTGGGCTATTGAACACTGAAGCTTTCTTT
CASSPRGLLNTEAFF
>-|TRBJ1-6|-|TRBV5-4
TGTGCCAGCAGCTTGGGACAGTTGAATTCACCCCTCCACTTT
CASSLGQLNSPLHF
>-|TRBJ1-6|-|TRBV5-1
TGCGCCAGCAGCTTGAGCACGTCCCCACCCCTCCACTTT
CASSLSTSPPLHF
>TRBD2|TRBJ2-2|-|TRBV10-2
TGCGCCAGCAGTGATGGGCTAGCGGGAGTGAGTACCGGGGAGCTGTTTTTT
CASSDGLAGVSTGELFF
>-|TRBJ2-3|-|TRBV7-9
TGTGCCAGCAGCTTAGTCGTAGAATCCCTAGGCACAGATACGCAGTATTTT
CASSLVVESLGTDTQYF
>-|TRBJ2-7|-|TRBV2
TGTGCCAGCATCGTGATCCTATCGAGCTACGAGCAGTACTTC
CASIVILSSYEQYF